This T cell receptor beta chain was profiled in a study of blood T cell repertoires in COVID-19 (dated by TCRdb to about 2020). About the investigation overall: The collaborator samples originated in the United States, Italy and Spain and spanned the acute and convalescent phases of COVID-19. The repertoires were released in a freely available public database intended as a resource for research on the immune response to SARS-CoV-2. Sample metadata almost always included a de-identified subject ID, COVID-19 status, age in years and sex. Subjects who had been exposed to COVID-19, were actively infected with it, or had recovered from it provided the deeply sampled blood TCRbeta repertoires that made up the dataset. Samples were obtained from the ongoing ImmuneRACE study (first 160 participants) and from 1,254 subjects provided by 6 global collaborators. Where HLA class I and class II types were available, the types were taken from metadata supplied by the sample provider, not from assay-based typing. The prospective study material was composed of cDNA or gDNA derived from T cells, B-cell-depleted T cells, or PBMCs.

Results and caveats for the whole study, not just this receptor: Clinical and demographic metadata were provided uncurated, with the amount varying by source and participant.

In the prospective study, participants were 18 to 89 years old, resided in fewer than 25 geographic areas of the United States, and were enrolled through a virtual design. Cohort assignment in the prospective study relied on participant-reported clinical history from a screening survey and a study questionnaire. Each participant in the prospective study had whole blood, serum and a nasopharyngeal or oropharyngeal swab collected by mobile phlebotomists. Participants in the prospective study had the option to provide additional blood draws and questionnaires over a roughly 2-month period. Before DNA extraction, blood samples from the prospective study were shipped at room temperature or frozen. TCRbeta CDR3 regions were amplified from genomic DNA using the immunoSEQ Assay, a bias-controlled multiplex PCR. Concerning the study's data processing: Within the assay, amplification of reference gene primers was used to estimate how many nucleated cells each sample contained. Sequence reads were collapsed and filtered to measure the absolute abundance of every unique TCRbeta CDR3 rearrangement. For each sample, productive Simpson clonality was calculated by taking the square root of Simpson's diversity index across productive rearrangements. TCRdb re-hosts the immuneACCESS table, in-frame sequences only. Its copies lack some clones; in the studies checked, an unresolved V gene accounts for under half of them, and the cause for the rest is not known. D and trimming come from the DNA, and the V and J calls and clone size come from that table. This sample holds a few hundred thousand clones; 80% to 90% were observed only once. About 9.4% of the sample goes to the ten largest clones.

CDR1 and CDR2, looked up from the germline V gene, are SGHRS and YFSETQ. From its cysteine to its phenylalanine, the CDR3 spans 14 amino acids. CDR3 DNA is the only sequence kept; it has 42 bases, read in frame from the first base. V was cut back by 4 bases and J by 10 bases, leaving a gap of 20 bases between them. As concerns this clone: The target of this receptor is not known. No base qualities exist here, and no much larger clone lies one base off it.

Specimen: PBMCs or T cells enriched from blood (not recorded which). This clonotype was obtained from a man aged 18 to 29 with acute COVID-19. The sequence is built from TRBV5-1 and TRBJ1-2, with the D segment identity uncertain. The CDR3 loop reads CASSPIVGADSYTF. The DNA sequence is TGCGCCAGCAGCCCCATAGTGGGAGCGGATTCCTACACCTTC. This CDR3, with the reference TRBV5-1 and TRBJ1-2 proteins standing in past its ends, gives the full variable domain KAGVTQTPRYLIKTRGQQVTLSCSPISGHRSVSWYQQTPGQGLQFLFEYFSETQRNKGNFPGRFSGRQFSNSRSEMNVSTLELGDSALYLCASSPIVGADSYTFGSGTRLTVV.